The 30 T cell receptor beta chains given below trace back to one sample, sequenced in a study of shared clonotypes between healthy human individuals. The repertoire was sequenced with immunoSEQ multiplex PCR; TCRdb's copy has only in-frame clones and lacks some. The table shows roughly 1 million clones, with about 74% occurring only once. The material sequenced was memory CD4+ T cells sorted from blood. Documented subset: CD45RA-negative fraction. The receptors shown here come from a man between 18 and 29 years old in good health.

This sequence joins TRBV29-1 and TRBJ2-4, with D tentatively TRBD1 or TRBD2 (6 bases each). This CDR3 is 11 amino acids long. V was cut by 5 bases and J by 12 bases, with 14 bases left in between. From germline, CDR1 is SQVTM and CDR2 ANQGSEA. This CDR3 is CSVLEGESQYF. In nucleotides, the CDR3 is TGCAGCGTTTTGGAGGGGGAGAGTCAGTACTTC.

The chain employs TRBV10-3 and TRBJ2-3; a weak D match, TRBD1 (6 bases). This CDR3 has 16 amino acids. V shed 2 bases and J shed 0 bases, with 12 bases lying between them. The germline CDR1 and CDR2 sequences are ENHRY and SYGVKD. In DNA, the CDR3 is TGTGCCATCAGTGAGAGGACAGCGTCTAGCACAGATACGCAGTATTTT. Translation: CAISERTASSTDTQYF.

The V and J genes are TRBV28 and TRBJ2-3, with D perhaps TRBD2 (5 bases). V was clipped by 6 bases and J by 0 bases, with 10 bases between them. The length of the CDR3 is 14 residues. The germline gives CDR1 MDHEN, CDR2 SYDVKM. This CDR3 reads CASRSGGSTDTQYF. The CDR3 DNA is TGTGCCAGCAGGAGCGGAGGAAGCACAGATACGCAGTATTTT.

The chain is built from TRBV5-1 and TRBJ1-2; D not certain. This CDR3 is built from 15 residues. The V end was cut by 1 base, the J end by 3 bases, with 13 bases between. Germline loops: CDR1 SGHRS, CDR2 YFSETQ. The CDR3 region is CASSLSSAPDYGYTF. In DNA form, the CDR3 reads TGCGCCAGCAGCTTGAGCTCGGCCCCGGACTATGGCTACACCTTC.

This clone was recorded many times. The chain's CDR3 is CASRMTVSYEQYF. For the CDR3, the DNA is TGTGCCAGCAGGATGACAGTCTCCTACGAGCAGTACTTC. This sequence joins TRBV6-1 and TRBJ2-7, with TRBD1 as a possible D gene (5 bases). The CDR3 is made up of 13 amino acids. V lost 6 bases to trimming and J lost 0 bases, with 9 bases between them. CDR1 MNHNS and CDR2 SASEGT come from the germline V gene.

V and J are TRBV30 and TRBJ1-6; D is undetermined. The CDR3 runs to 15 residues. From germline, CDR1 is GTSNPN and CDR2 SVGIG (reference sequence). V was trimmed by 0 bases and J by 11 bases, leaving 17 bases between them. CDR3 sequence reads: CAWSVTGTNPAPLHF. CDR3 nucleotides: TGTGCCTGGAGTGTAACGGGTACAAACCCCGCACCCCTCCACTTT.

As for this clone: Other DNA sequences in the same sample also yield this CDR3. The J gene is TRBJ2-5, the V gene TRBV10-3; possibly TRBD1 or TRBD2 for D (5 bases each). The germline CDR1 and CDR2 sequences are ENHRY and SYGVKD. The CDR3 is 13 residues long. V lost 6 bases and J 2 bases, leaving 10 bases between the germline ends. In DNA form, the CDR3 reads TGTGCCATCAGCCGGGACGGACAAGAGACCCAGTACTTC. This codes for CAISRDGQETQYF.

The rearrangement uses TRBV5-1 and TRBJ2-1; D is perhaps TRBD2 (6 bases). Trimming stripped 3 bases from V and 0 bases from J, with 16 bases between. Germline lookup yields CDR1 SGHRS and CDR2 YFSETQ. The CDR3 loop spans 17 amino acids. In DNA, the CDR3 is TGCGCCAGCAGCTCCACATACCGGGGGAGCTCCTACAATGAGCAGTTCTTC. It codes for CASSSTYRGSSYNEQFF.

V usage is TRBV19 and J usage is TRBJ2-3, with D perhaps TRBD1 (5 bases). The CDR3 contains 14 residues. Deletions cut 3 bases from V and 3 bases from J, with 10 bases between. In germline, CDR1 is LNHDA, CDR2 SQIVND (reference sequence). In DNA, the CDR3 is TGTGCCAGTAGTATGACGACAGTTACAGATACGCAGTATTTT. Encoded protein: CASSMTTVTDTQYF.

This clone showed up just a few times. V gene TRBV27 combines with J gene TRBJ2-7, with 9 bases aligning to TRBD2. V lost 7 bases to trimming and J lost 3 bases; unmatched junction nucleotides: 7. Germline CDR1 is MNHEY and CDR2 is SMNVEV (reference sequence). The CDR3 loop spans 14 amino acids. CDR3 in amino acids: CASNRRAGGYEQYF. CDR3 nucleotides: TGTGCCAGCAACCGCCGAGCGGGGGGCTACGAGCAGTACTTC.

The chain has TRBV7-9 and TRBJ2-3, with a tentative D call TRBD2 (6 bases). The CDR3 runs 17 residues. Germline V gives CDR1 SEHNR, CDR2 FQNEAQ (reference sequence). V was cut by 6 bases and J by 0 bases, with 19 bases left in between. CDR3 in amino acids: CASSEHSSGSSTDTQYF. The CDR3 DNA reads as TGTGCCAGCAGTGAGCATAGTAGCGGTTCGAGCACAGATACGCAGTATTTT.

V usage is TRBV27 and J usage is TRBJ2-1; 13 bases match TRBD2. J gave up 9 bases and V 2 bases, and 4 bases lay outside the gene matches. The CDR3 is made up of 15 amino acids. Germline V gene data show CDR1 as MNHEY and CDR2 as SMNVEV (reference sequence). CDR3 protein: CASSLGLAGVGEQFF. Here the CDR3 DNA reads TGTGCCAGCAGTTTAGGACTAGCGGGAGTGGGTGAGCAGTTCTTC.

This clone came up once. V is TRBV9 and J is TRBJ2-5; 9 bases agree with TRBD2. Germline assignment: CDR1 SGDLS and CDR2 YYNGEE. The CDR3 runs 14 residues. V shed 3 bases and J 5 bases; nucleotides not matched to a gene: 5. CDR3 sequence reads: CASSAGLAVETQYF. In DNA form, the CDR3 reads TGTGCCAGCAGCGCGGGACTAGCAGTCGAGACCCAGTACTTC.

V gene TRBV6-5 combines with J gene TRBJ2-7, with D perhaps matching TRBD1 or TRBD2 (6 bases each). The CDR3 is made up of 15 amino acids. V dropped 6 bases and J dropped 2 bases, with 17 bases sitting between them. Per the germline V gene, CDR1 is MNHEY and CDR2 is SVGAGI. CDR3 sequence (DNA): TGTGCCAGCAGGAGACGGGGGCCGATCACCTACGAGCAGTACTTC. It codes for CASRRRGPITYEQYF.

V usage is TRBV28 and J usage is TRBJ1-5; 9 bases map to TRBD1. The CDR3 has 16 amino acids. The J segment lost 7 bases and the V segment lost 5 bases, leaving 12 bases of the junction unmatched. The germline V gene encodes CDR1 MDHEN and CDR2 SYDVKM. The CDR3 nucleotides read TGTGCCAGCAGTCCCCAGGGACAGGGAGTGTGGCAGCCCCAGCATTTT. Encoded protein: CASSPQGQGVWQPQHF.

This sequence joins TRBV5-6 and TRBJ2-7; 10 positions match TRBD2. The length of the CDR3 is 16 residues. Germline CDR1 SGHDT, CDR2 YYEEEE. V was clipped by 1 base and J by 2 bases; unmatched bases: 6. The CDR3 sequence: CASSLMNLAGAYEQYF. In nucleotides, the CDR3 is TGTGCCAGCAGCTTGATGAATCTAGCGGGGGCCTACGAGCAGTACTTC.

This clone was seen only once. This likely traces to a read error, being one base from a far larger clone. This sample includes further DNA sequences coding for the same CDR3. The chain has TRBV5-1 and TRBJ2-7; the match to TRBD2 covers 10 bases. V was pared by 3 bases and J by 0 bases, with 0 bases of the junction left unmatched. From germline, CDR1 is SGHRS and CDR2 YFSETQ. This CDR3 has 14 amino acids. The CDR3: CASSSSGGSYEQYF. The CDR3 bases are TGCGCCAGCAGCTCTAGCGGGGGCTCCTACGAGCAGTACTTC.

The chain uses TRBV7-9 and TRBJ1-1; 8 nucleotides match TRBD1. The CDR3 runs to 15 residues. Germline-derived CDR1 and CDR2 are SEHNR and FQNEAQ (reference sequence). The V and J ends lost 6 bases and 4 bases, in that order; junction bases with no gene match: 10. This chain's CDR3 is CASRETGAAGTEAFF. CDR3 coding DNA: TGTGCCAGCAGAGAGACAGGGGCCGCGGGCACTGAAGCTTTCTTT.

The chain joins TRBV12-5 to TRBJ1-5, with D unclear. Per germline, CDR1 LGHNT and CDR2 FRNRAP. Trimming took off 2 bases at V and 0 bases at J, with 17 bases between the two ends. The CDR3 has 18 amino acids. This CDR3 is CASGLLGNTVNSNQPQHF. DNA of the CDR3: TGTGCTAGTGGTTTGTTAGGAAACACGGTTAATAGCAATCAGCCCCAGCATTTT.

V is TRBV25-1 and J is TRBJ2-7, with D possibly called TRBD1 or TRBD2 (5 bases each). Per germline, CDR1 MGHDK and CDR2 SYGVNS. Between the trimmed V and J ends, which lost 8 bases and 2 bases, there was a span of 10 bases. The CDR3 extends over 12 amino acids. The CDR3 DNA follows: TGTGCCAGCGCAGGGACCCCCTACGAGCAGTACTTC. Amino acids: CASAGTPYEQYF.

The gene calls are TRBV19 and TRBJ2-3; 7 nucleotides line up with TRBD1. With 5 bases clipped from V and 1 base from J, the junction kept 12 bases outside the gene matches. Germline CDR1 LNHDA, CDR2 SQIVND (reference sequence). The CDR3 consists of 17 residues. The CDR3 DNA is TGTGCCAGTAGTCCGCCAAGGGACAGATTAGGCACAGATACGCAGTATTTT. It translates to CASSPPRDRLGTDTQYF.

Remarks on this clone: The sample contains more than one DNA sequence encoding this CDR3. The chain combines TRBV5-6 with TRBJ1-1, with 10 bases lining up with TRBD1. Per the germline V gene, CDR1 is SGHDT and CDR2 is YYEEEE. Unmatched junction bases numbered 8, after V lost 4 bases and J lost 2 bases. This CDR3 spans 16 amino acids. The CDR3 sequence is CASSPDRGRGNTEAFF. The CDR3 DNA sequence: TGTGCCAGCAGCCCCGACAGGGGGCGGGGAAACACTGAAGCTTTCTTT.

This chain uses TRBV6-1 with TRBJ1-3, with D uncertain. CDR3 length: 15 residues. Germline values: CDR1 MNHNS, CDR2 SASEGT. V dropped 3 bases and J dropped 0 bases, with 9 bases sitting between them. The CDR3 region has the DNA TGTGCCAGCAGTGAGGAGGGATTCTCTGGAAACACCATATATTTT. It yields the protein CASSEEGFSGNTIYF.

This clone was counted only a few times. The rearrangement links TRBV5-5 to TRBJ1-6; possible D gene TRBD1, 5 bases. The CDR3 length is 13 residues. V shed 4 bases and J shed 8 bases, with 10 bases lying between them. The germline gives CDR1 SGHKS, CDR2 YYEKEE (reference sequence). CDR3 region: CASSRQNDSPLHF. For the CDR3, the DNA is TGTGCCAGCAGCCGACAGAATGATTCACCCCTCCACTTT.

This clone was seen just once. CDR3 sequence (DNA): TGTGCCAGCAGCGTAGAGGGAGGTCAAAGCGAGCAGTACTTC. Translating gives CASSVEGGQSEQYF. V usage is TRBV9 and J usage is TRBJ2-7, with D possibly matching TRBD2 (6 bases). The V gene's germline CDR1 is SGDLS and CDR2 YYNGEE. Trimming pared 0 bases from V and 6 bases from J, leaving 13 bases between. This CDR3 has 14 residues. The full variable domain, completed using reference TRBV9 and TRBJ2-7, is DSGVTQTPKHLITATGQRVTLRCSPRSGDLSVYWYQQSLDQGLQFLIQYYNGEERAKGNILERFSAQQFPDLHSELNLSSLELGDSALYFCASSVEGGQSEQYFGPGTRLTVT.

CDR3 amino acids: CASSIRFGRGGTDTQYF. The CDR3 DNA follows: TGTGCCAGTAGTATACGTTTCGGCAGGGGAGGCACAGATACGCAGTATTTT. J is TRBJ2-3 and V is TRBV19; weak D call: TRBD1 (6 bases). This CDR3 has 17 amino acids. Germline CDR1 is LNHDA and CDR2 is SQIVND (reference sequence). Trimming stripped 2 bases from V and 1 base from J, with 16 bases between.

This chain connects TRBV7-8 to TRBJ2-5, with 8 bases matching TRBD2. The germline V gene encodes CDR1 SGHVS and CDR2 FQNEAQ. Trimming cost V 2 bases and J 1 base; bases outside gene matches: 3. This CDR3 region has 15 residues. This CDR3 is CASSLLAGPQETQYF. The CDR3 nucleotides read TGTGCCAGCAGCTTACTAGCGGGCCCCCAAGAGACCCAGTACTTC.

The J gene is TRBJ1-5, the V gene TRBV19; possibly TRBD1 for D (6 bases). Germline V gene lookup returns CDR1 LNHDA and CDR2 SQIVND (reference sequence). The CDR3 is 14 amino acids. Trimming removed 2 bases from V and 7 bases from J, with 12 bases in between. The CDR3 protein is CASSINRVGQPQHF. CDR3 bases: TGTGCCAGTAGTATAAACAGGGTGGGACAGCCCCAGCATTTT.

This clone has a handful of counts. At the DNA level, this CDR3 is encoded by other sequences in the same sample as well. The chain combines TRBV7-2 with TRBJ2-3; no clear D. Germline CDR1 SGHTA, CDR2 FQGNSA. The CDR3 has 12 amino acids. The V end lost 8 bases, the J end lost 4 bases, and 10 bases lay between the germline ends. CDR3 sequence reads: CASSRPPDTQYF. CDR3 nucleotides: TGTGCCAGCTCGCGACCCCCAGATACGCAGTATTTT.

This clone has only a few counts. The gene calls are TRBV4-3 and TRBJ2-5, with 15 bases aligning to TRBD2. Germline V lookup: CDR1 LGHNA, CDR2 YSLEER. This CDR3 region has 18 residues. J was trimmed by 0 bases and V by 6 bases; bases with no gene match: 8. CDR3 in amino acids: CASRVGTSGRPHQETQYF. CDR3 DNA sequence: TGCGCCAGCAGGGTCGGGACTAGCGGGAGGCCGCACCAAGAGACCCAGTACTTC.